Below are 7 T cell receptor beta chains sequenced from a single sample in a study of blood T cell repertoires in COVID-19. Only in-frame clones appear in the TCRdb table, and some are missing; sequencing was by immunoSEQ multiplex PCR. The data hold about 160,000 clones, with approximately 81% observed a single time. Sample: PBMCs or T cells enriched from blood (not recorded which). The receptors originated from a woman aged 50 to 60 who had recovered from COVID-19.

The genes are TRBV11-3 and TRBJ1-2; 7 positions match TRBD1. From germline, CDR1 is SGHNT and CDR2 YENEEA. V lost 4 bases, J lost 2 bases, and 4 bases stayed unmatched. The CDR3 is made up of 14 amino acids. The DNA of the CDR3 is TGTGCCAGCAGCTATATGGGACAGAACTATGGCTACACCTTC. This sequence encodes CASSYMGQNYGYTF.

The chain combines TRBV19 with TRBJ2-4; tentative D call: TRBD1 (6 bases). CDR3 length: 16 residues. Germline V gene data show CDR1 as LNHDA and CDR2 as SQIVND (reference sequence). The V end lost 5 bases, the J end lost 0 bases, and 14 bases lay between the germline ends. CDR3 region: CASSPPGHLAKNIQYF. CDR3 DNA sequence: TGTGCCAGTAGTCCCCCGGGACATCTAGCCAAAAACATTCAGTACTTC.

The CDR3 nucleotides read TGTGCCAGTAGTGTCCGGGACTTGAACACCGGGGAGCTGTTTTTT. Its protein is CASSVRDLNTGELFF. The rearrangement links TRBV19 to TRBJ2-2, with D maybe TRBD2 (6 bases). This CDR3 contains 15 residues. Germline CDR1 and CDR2: LNHDA and SQIVND (reference sequence). The V end was cut by 5 bases, the J end by 1 base, with 11 bases between.

The rearrangement uses TRBV19 and TRBJ1-6; 9 nucleotides align to TRBD1. The CDR3 has 14 residues. CDR1 and CDR2 from the germline V gene are LNHDA and SQIVND (reference sequence). Trimming removed 5 bases from V and 9 bases from J; junction bases left unmatched: 5. The CDR3 protein is CASSPGQGFSPLHF. Written as DNA, the CDR3 is TGTGCCAGTAGTCCGGGACAGGGTTTTTCACCCCTCCACTTT.

The chain combines TRBV18 with TRBJ1-1; D remains unclear. Germline CDR1 KGHSH, CDR2 LQKENI. V was clipped by 3 bases and J by 1 base, with 3 bases between them. This CDR3 has 12 amino acids. CDR3 coding DNA: TGTGCCAGCTCACCCCAGAACACTGAAGCTTTCTTT. Translated, it gives CASSPQNTEAFF.

The J gene is TRBJ2-1, the V gene TRBV6-6, with 7 bases aligning to TRBD1. Per the germline V gene, CDR1 is MNHNY and CDR2 is SVGAGI (reference sequence). V lost 3 bases to trimming and J lost 2 bases; unmatched junction nucleotides: 7. CDR3 length equals 16 residues. CDR3 protein: CASSYQTGFAYNEQFF. The CDR3 DNA reads TGTGCCAGCAGTTATCAGACAGGGTTTGCCTACAATGAGCAGTTCTTC.

The rearrangement joins TRBV7-9 to TRBJ1-5; weak D call: TRBD1 (6 bases). Deletions cut 5 bases from V and 7 bases from J, with 12 bases between. This CDR3 has 13 residues. Germline V gives CDR1 SEHNR, CDR2 FQNEAQ (reference sequence). Here the CDR3 DNA reads TGTGCCAGCAGCCCTAGGGACAACCAGCCCCAGCATTTT. It codes for CASSPRDNQPQHF. The whole variable domain, remainder taken from reference TRBV7-9 and TRBJ1-5, is DTGVSQNPRHKITKRGQNVTFRCDPISEHNRLYWYRQTLGQGPEFLTYFQNEAQLEKSRLLSDRFSAERPKGSFSTLEIQRTEQGDSAMYLCASSPRDNQPQHFGDGTRLSIL.